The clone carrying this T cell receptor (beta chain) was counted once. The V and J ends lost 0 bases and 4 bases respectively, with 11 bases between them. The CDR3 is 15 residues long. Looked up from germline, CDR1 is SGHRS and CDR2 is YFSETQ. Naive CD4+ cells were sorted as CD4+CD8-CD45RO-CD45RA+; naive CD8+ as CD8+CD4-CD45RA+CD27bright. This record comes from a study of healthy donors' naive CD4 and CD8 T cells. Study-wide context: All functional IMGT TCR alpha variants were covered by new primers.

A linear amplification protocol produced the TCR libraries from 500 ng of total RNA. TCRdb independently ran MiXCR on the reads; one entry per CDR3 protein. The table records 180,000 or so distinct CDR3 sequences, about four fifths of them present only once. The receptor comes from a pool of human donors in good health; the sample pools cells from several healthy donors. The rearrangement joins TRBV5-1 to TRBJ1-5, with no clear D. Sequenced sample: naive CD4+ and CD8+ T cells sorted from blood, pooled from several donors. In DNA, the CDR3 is TGCGCCAGCAGCTTGGCCGGGTTCGGGAATCAGCCCCAGCATTTT. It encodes CASSLAGFGNQPQHF. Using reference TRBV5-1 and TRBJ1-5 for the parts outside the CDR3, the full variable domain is KAGVTQTPRYLIKTRGQQVTLSCSPISGHRSVSWYQQTPGQGLQFLFEYFSETQRNKGNFPGRFSGRQFSNSRSEMNVSTLELGDSALYLCASSLAGFGNQPQHFGDGTRLSIL.